These 14 T cell receptor beta chains originate from one sample sequenced in a study of spatial heterogeneity in lung cancer. Each CDR3 protein gets one entry after TCRdb re-called the 5' RACE reads with MiXCR. The table shows 6,000 to 8,000 distinct CDR3 sequences, with around 5.3% occurring only once. Time point here: sample taken at primary tumor resection. In each case, whole RNA from tumor, nontumor lung or frozen PBMC was sequenced unsorted. The source was normal lung tissue next to the tumor, collected at surgery. Source of these receptors: a female donor with early-stage non-small cell lung cancer.

This clonotype is deemed medium-sized. Since it is a stray read in a library aimed at alpha chains, this beta chain has a size that is not meaningful. The V call is TRBV3-1, the J call TRBJ2-1, with 7 bases aligning to TRBD2. The CDR3 length is 14 residues. CDR1 and CDR2 from the germline V gene are LGHDT and YNNKEL (reference sequence). V shed 4 bases and J 11 bases; nucleotides not matched to a gene: 11. As DNA, the CDR3 is TGTGCCAGCAGCCTGGGCAGGGAGGGAACTAAGCAGTTCTTC. Its translation: CASSLGREGTKQFF.

This clonotype rates as medium-sized. Since the library was made to target alpha chains, this beta chain is a stray read and its abundance is not meaningful. The chain links TRBV27 to TRBJ2-2, with 7 bases aligning to TRBD1. In germline, CDR1 is MNHEY, CDR2 SMNVEV (reference sequence). This CDR3 comprises 15 residues. The V segment lost 5 bases and the J segment 5 bases; nucleotides outside the gene matches: 8. The CDR3 region is CASSPPGTVTGELFF. CDR3 bases: TGTGCCAGCAGTCCCCCCGGGACAGTGACCGGGGAGCTGTTTTTT.

This clonotype was found many times. The size of this beta chain means little, since it is a stray read in a library made for alpha chains. The chain combines TRBV2 with TRBJ2-3, with TRBD2 matching 9 bases. The germline gives CDR1 SNHLY, CDR2 FYNNEI. The J segment lost 4 bases and the V segment lost 6 bases, leaving 8 bases of the junction unmatched. The CDR3 extends over 15 amino acids. In nucleotides, the CDR3 is TGTGCCAGCAGGGCGACTAGCGGAGTGGCAGATACGCAGTATTTT. It codes for CASRATSGVADTQYF.

By sample share, this clonotype is medium-sized. This beta chain is a stray sequence in a library constructed for alpha chains; its clone size is not meaningful. The chain recombines TRBV6-1 with TRBJ2-5; 7 nucleotides line up with TRBD2. Germline values: CDR1 MNHNS, CDR2 SASEGT. V dropped 2 bases and J dropped 4; count of bases not matched to a gene: 7. CDR3 size: 15 residues. The CDR3 spells CASSESAGAVETQYF. The CDR3 nucleotides are TGTGCCAGCAGTGAATCGGCGGGAGCTGTAGAGACCCAGTACTTC.

This clonotype showed up many times. A library made for alpha chains picked up this beta chain off target, so its size means little. V usage is TRBV29-1 and J usage is TRBJ1-1, with D possibly matching TRBD1 (5 bases). Germline loops: CDR1 SQVTM, CDR2 ANQGSEA. V lost 6 bases, J lost 5 bases, and 10 bases lay in between. The CDR3 contains 11 residues. For the CDR3, the DNA is TGCAGCGTCCCTGAGGGGACTGAAGCTTTCTTT. The encoded protein is CSVPEGTEAFF.

As regards this clonotype: As an off-target read in a library built for alpha chains, this beta chain has a frequency of little significance. The V gene is TRBV6-1, the J gene TRBJ1-1, with D unclear. This CDR3 region has 13 residues. Germline loops: CDR1 MNHNS, CDR2 SASEGT. V was pared by 2 bases and J by 1 base, with 5 bases between. Here the CDR3 DNA reads TGTGCCAGCAGTGAAATGGCGAACACTGAAGCTTTCTTT. This encodes CASSEMANTEAFF.

A note on this clonotype: This beta chain slipped into a library made for alpha chains as a stray read, so its size is not meaningful. This chain joins TRBV6-2 or TRBV6-3 and TRBJ2-1, with 7 bases aligning to TRBD1. CDR3 length: 22 residues. V lost 7 bases and J lost 6; bases outside the gene matches: 33. Germline lookup yields CDR1 MNHEY and CDR2 SVGEGT. CDR3 sequence (DNA): TGTGCCAGCAAACGCCGCGCCAAAATTACTACCCCGGATACAGGGGACCTCAATGAGCAGTTCTTC. Encoded protein: CASKRRAKITTPDTGDLNEQFF.

This clonotype is medium-sized in the sample. This beta chain is a stray sequence in a library constructed for alpha chains; its clone size is not meaningful. This chain links TRBV12-3 or TRBV12-4 with TRBJ2-7; TRBD2 agrees at 7 bases. With 3 bases clipped from V and 6 bases from J, the junction kept 8 bases outside the gene matches. CDR3 length: 14 amino acids. CDR3 in DNA: TGTGCCAGCAGTTTCGGCGGGAGAGGGGTCGAGCAGTACTTC. Protein sequence: CASSFGGRGVEQYF.

This clonotype was recorded at least ten times. This beta chain is an off-target read within a library intended for alpha chains, so its frequency means little. V gene TRBV9 combines with J gene TRBJ1-3; TRBD1 is a possible D gene (6 bases). The CDR3 consists of 15 residues. The V end lost 1 base, the J end lost 1 base, and 9 bases lay between the germline ends. CDR1 SGDLS and CDR2 YYNGEE come from the germline V gene. CDR3 in amino acids: CASSVTGTSGNTIYF. CDR3 DNA sequence: TGTGCCAGCAGCGTAACGGGGACATCTGGAAACACCATATATTTT. The variable domain in full, with the rest retrieved from reference TRBV9 and TRBJ1-3, is DSGVTQTPKHLITATGQRVTLRCSPRSGDLSVYWYQQSLDQGLQFLIQYYNGEERAKGNILERFSAQQFPDLHSELNLSSLELGDSALYFCASSVTGTSGNTIYFGEGSWLTVV.

This clonotype was counted between two and nine times. The library was designed around alpha chains, so this beta chain is a stray read whose abundance carries little weight. J is TRBJ2-1 and V is TRBV29-1; 7 positions agree with TRBD2. There are 12 residues in the CDR3. The junction had 5 bases not matched to a gene; V was cut back by 7 bases and J by 5 bases. The germline V gene encodes CDR1 SQVTM and CDR2 ANQGSEA. The CDR3 spells CSGGGGNNEQFF. The CDR3 nucleotides are TGCAGCGGGGGGGGAGGAAACAATGAGCAGTTCTTC.

By sample fraction, this clonotype is medium-sized. With the library built for alpha chains, this beta chain is off target and its frequency is not meaningful. The J gene is TRBJ2-3, the V gene TRBV24-1; 14 positions match TRBD2. CDR1 and CDR2 (germline): KGHDR, SFDVKD. J gave up 5 bases and V 4 bases, and 13 bases lay outside the gene matches. The CDR3 runs to 19 residues. CDR3 residues: CATSDHLGLAGGPGDTQYF. In DNA form, the CDR3 reads TGTGCCACCAGTGACCACCTCGGACTAGCGGGAGGTCCCGGAGATACGCAGTATTTT.

Concerning this clonotype: This beta chain was picked up by a library intended for alpha chains and is off target, so its count carries little meaning. The rearrangement links TRBV7-2 to TRBJ2-7, with TRBD1 matching over 9 bases. The CDR3 length is 14 residues. CDR1 is SGHTA, CDR2 FQGNSA, per germline. J lost 4 bases, V lost 6 bases, and 7 bases had no gene match. The CDR3 here is CASSFRDREYEQYF. Written as DNA, the CDR3 is TGTGCCAGCAGTTTCCGGGACAGGGAATACGAGCAGTACTTC.

By share, this clonotype ranks as medium-sized (0.01 to 0.1%). This beta chain is a stray read from a library made for alpha chains; its abundance is not meaningful. The rearrangement links TRBV7-9 to TRBJ2-1; no definite D call. V lost 8 bases and J lost 3, with 11 bases in between. Germline V CDR1 and CDR2: SEHNR, FQNEAQ (reference sequence). The length of the CDR3 is 13 residues. CDR3 nucleotide sequence: TGTGCCAGCTCACAAGGTTTCTACAATGAGCAGTTCTTC. Translated, it gives CASSQGFYNEQFF.

As to this clonotype: The library was designed around alpha chains, so this beta chain is a stray read whose abundance carries little weight. V is TRBV20-1 and J is TRBJ2-3, with no clear D. The CDR3 sequence is 14 residues long. Germline V lookup: CDR1 DFQATT, CDR2 SNEGSKA (reference sequence). The V and J ends lost 1 base and 2 bases respectively, with 10 bases between them. The CDR3 DNA reads as TGCAGTGCTAGAGCTCCCGTCCTCACAGATACGCAGTATTTT. This sequence encodes CSARAPVLTDTQYF.